This is a list of T cell receptor beta chains from one sample in a study of blood T cell repertoires in COVID-19. TCRdb keeps only in-frame clones here, not all; method: immunoSEQ multiplex PCR. The table has some 60,000 clones, roughly 84% seen once. Material: peripheral blood. The receptors derive from an elderly man with COVID-19, enrolled during active disease. Both conserved end residues are part of each CDR3. D genes are given only for firm matches. Expanded clones get a size class; other rows say once, few or many, or leave the size out.

J gene: TRBJ1-5
clone size: -
V gene: TRBV11-1
D gene: -
CDR3 protein: CASSLPGGPQHF
CDR3 DNA: TGTGCCAGCAGCTTACCCGGCGGGCCCCAGCATTTT

J gene: TRBJ1-1
clone size: -
V gene: TRBV7-2
D gene: TRBD1
CDR3 protein: CASSLVQTGGTEAFF
CDR3 DNA: TGTGCCAGCAGCTTAGTGCAAACAGGGGGCACTGAAGCTTTCTTT

J gene: TRBJ2-7
clone size: -
V gene: TRBV30
D gene: TRBD2
CDR3 protein: CAWSVPSGGASYEQYF
CDR3 DNA: TGTGCCTGGAGTGTACCTAGCGGGGGGGCGTCCTACGAGCAGTACTTC

J gene: TRBJ2-2
clone size: -
V gene: TRBV7-2
D gene: -
CDR3 protein: CASSPERGGELFF
CDR3 DNA: TGTGCCAGCAGCCCTGAACGGGGCGGGGAGCTGTTTTTT

J gene: TRBJ1-4
clone size: -
V gene: TRBV10-2
D gene: -
CDR3 protein: CASRWGATNEKLFF
CDR3 DNA: TGCGCCAGCCGGTGGGGGGCAACTAATGAAAAACTGTTTTTT

J gene: TRBJ2-1
clone size: once
V gene: TRBV19
D gene: TRBD2
CDR3 protein: CASSPIGSGRAYNEQFF
CDR3 DNA: TGTGCCAGTAGCCCCATCGGGAGCGGGAGGGCCTACAATGAGCAGTTCTTC

J gene: TRBJ1-5
clone size: -
V gene: TRBV6-5
D gene: -
CDR3 protein: CASSYGRVGQPQHF
CDR3 DNA: TGTGCCAGCAGTTACGGCAGGGTCGGGCAGCCCCAGCATTTT

J gene: TRBJ1-2
clone size: -
V gene: TRBV28
D gene: -
CDR3 protein: CASSLSAIYGYTF
CDR3 DNA: TGTGCCAGCAGCCTAAGTGCGATCTATGGCTACACCTTC

J gene: TRBJ1-1
clone size: -
V gene: TRBV19
D gene: TRBD1
CDR3 protein: CASSMYVGTGANTEAFF
CDR3 DNA: TGTGCCAGTAGTATGTATGTGGGGACAGGGGCGAACACTGAAGCTTTCTTT

J gene: TRBJ2-2
clone size: -
V gene: TRBV3-1/TRBV3-2
D gene: TRBD1
CDR3 protein: CASSQRRDRLTGELFF
CDR3 DNA: TGTGCCAGCAGCCAGCGCCGGGACAGACTTACCGGGGAGCTGTTTTTT

J gene: TRBJ1-2
clone size: -
V gene: TRBV7-2
D gene: -
CDR3 protein: CASSFRADYGYTF
CDR3 DNA: TGTGCCAGCAGCTTCCGAGCGGACTATGGCTACACCTTC

J gene: TRBJ2-1
clone size: -
V gene: TRBV6-1
D gene: TRBD2
CDR3 protein: CASSEDTGLAGRGEQFF
CDR3 DNA: TGTGCCAGCAGTGAAGACACGGGACTAGCGGGGAGAGGTGAGCAGTTCTTC

J gene: TRBJ1-2
clone size: -
V gene: TRBV7-2
D gene: -
CDR3 protein: CASTSPSGRGYTF
CDR3 DNA: TGTGCCAGCACCTCCCCATCAGGTCGTGGCTACACCTTC

J gene: TRBJ1-1
clone size: -
V gene: TRBV7-9
D gene: TRBD1
CDR3 protein: CASSYPPLQGARTEAFF
CDR3 DNA: TGTGCCAGCAGCTACCCCCCCCTACAGGGGGCGCGGACTGAAGCTTTCTTT

J gene: TRBJ2-2
clone size: few
V gene: TRBV24-1
D gene: -
CDR3 protein: CATSDLQGNANTGELFF
CDR3 DNA: TGTGCCACCAGTGATTTACAGGGAAACGCGAACACCGGGGAGCTGTTTTTT

J gene: TRBJ1-6
clone size: -
V gene: TRBV5-6
D gene: -
CDR3 protein: CASSLMGQPNSPLHF
CDR3 DNA: TGTGCCAGCAGCTTGATGGGACAACCGAATTCACCCCTCCACTTT

J gene: TRBJ2-6
clone size: -
V gene: TRBV6-2/TRBV6-3
D gene: -
CDR3 protein: CASSQRGGGANVLTF
CDR3 DNA: TGTGCCAGCAGCCAAAGGGGCGGTGGGGCCAACGTCCTGACTTTC

J gene: TRBJ2-7
clone size: -
V gene: TRBV10-3
D gene: -
CDR3 protein: CAISDAQGHEQYF
CDR3 DNA: TGTGCCATCAGTGATGCGCAGGGCCACGAGCAGTACTTC

J gene: TRBJ2-3
clone size: -
V gene: TRBV29-1
D gene: TRBD1
CDR3 protein: CSVEGPGTATQYF
CDR3 DNA: TGCAGCGTTGAGGGTCCCGGGACAGCTACGCAGTATTTT

J gene: TRBJ2-1
clone size: -
V gene: TRBV4-3
D gene: -
CDR3 protein: CASSQEEVSGYNEQFF
CDR3 DNA: TGCGCCAGCAGCCAAGAGGAGGTCAGCGGCTACAATGAGCAGTTCTTC

J gene: TRBJ1-2
clone size: -
V gene: TRBV14
D gene: -
CDR3 protein: CASSQGPSNHYGYTF
CDR3 DNA: TGTGCCAGCAGCCAAGGGCCCTCAAACCACTATGGCTACACCTTC

J gene: TRBJ1-2
clone size: -
V gene: TRBV6-2/TRBV6-3
D gene: -
CDR3 protein: CASSTDNYGYTF
CDR3 DNA: TGTGCCAGCAGTACAGACAACTATGGCTACACCTTC

J gene: TRBJ1-6
clone size: -
V gene: TRBV6-2/TRBV6-3
D gene: TRBD1
CDR3 protein: CASSRGQANGSPLHF
CDR3 DNA: TGTGCCAGCAGCCGCGGACAGGCGAACGGTTCACCCCTCCACTTT

J gene: TRBJ1-6
clone size: -
V gene: TRBV5-4
D gene: -
CDR3 protein: CASSPVASYNSPLHF
CDR3 DNA: TGTGCCAGCAGCCCGGTAGCCAGTTATAATTCACCCCTCCACTTT

J gene: TRBJ2-3
clone size: -
V gene: TRBV6-5
D gene: -
CDR3 protein: CASRTLDGTDTQYF
CDR3 DNA: TGTGCCAGCAGGACACTAGACGGCACAGATACGCAGTATTTT

J gene: TRBJ1-2
clone size: -
V gene: TRBV11-2
D gene: -
CDR3 protein: CASSLVRGANYGYTF
CDR3 DNA: TGTGCCAGCAGCTTAGTCCGGGGGGCTAACTATGGCTACACCTTC

J gene: TRBJ2-5
clone size: -
V gene: TRBV9
D gene: TRBD2
CDR3 protein: CASSVGPSGRQETQYF
CDR3 DNA: TGTGCCAGCAGCGTAGGACCCAGCGGGAGACAAGAGACCCAGTACTTC

J gene: TRBJ2-4
clone size: once
V gene: TRBV7-2
D gene: TRBD1
CDR3 protein: CASSFDRVGNIQYF
CDR3 DNA: TGTGCCAGCAGCTTTGACAGGGTTGGAAACATTCAGTACTTC

J gene: TRBJ1-2
clone size: -
V gene: TRBV6-6
D gene: TRBD1
CDR3 protein: CASRRGRDSLLYGYTF
CDR3 DNA: TGTGCCAGCAGACGAGGAAGGGACAGCCTCCTCTATGGCTACACCTTC

J gene: TRBJ1-1
clone size: few
V gene: TRBV6-5
D gene: -
CDR3 protein: CASSYRGDTEAFF
CDR3 DNA: TGTGCCAGCAGTTACCGGGGGGACACTGAAGCTTTCTTT

J gene: TRBJ2-7
clone size: -
V gene: TRBV6-6
D gene: TRBD1
CDR3 protein: CASSPGDRVSEEQYF
CDR3 DNA: TGTGCCAGCAGTCCGGGGGACAGGGTATCGGAAGAGCAGTACTTC

J gene: TRBJ1-1
clone size: few
V gene: TRBV5-4
D gene: TRBD1
CDR3 protein: CASSSTGAEAFF
CDR3 DNA: TGTGCCAGCAGCAGTACAGGGGCTGAAGCTTTCTTT

J gene: TRBJ1-4
clone size: -
V gene: TRBV19
D gene: -
CDR3 protein: CASSPRQTDEKLFF
CDR3 DNA: TGTGCCAGTAGTCCCCGACAGACTGATGAAAAACTGTTTTTT

J gene: TRBJ1-1
clone size: -
V gene: TRBV6-5
D gene: -
CDR3 protein: CASSYSIAMNTEAFF
CDR3 DNA: TGTGCCAGCAGTTATTCAATCGCGATGAACACTGAAGCTTTCTTT

J gene: TRBJ1-2
clone size: -
V gene: TRBV28
D gene: -
CDR3 protein: CASSGGAEPYYGYTF
CDR3 DNA: TGTGCCAGCAGCGGAGGGGCGGAACCATACTATGGCTACACCTTC

J gene: TRBJ1-1
clone size: -
V gene: TRBV7-9
D gene: -
CDR3 protein: CASSGTDRDKAFF
CDR3 DNA: TGTGCCAGCAGCGGAACCGACAGAGACAAAGCTTTCTTT

J gene: TRBJ1-3
clone size: -
V gene: TRBV19
D gene: -
CDR3 protein: CASSLAGSGNTIYF
CDR3 DNA: TGTGCCAGTAGTCTAGCCGGGTCTGGAAACACCATATATTTT

J gene: TRBJ1-5
clone size: -
V gene: TRBV18
D gene: TRBD1
CDR3 protein: CASSPPGTGLGAHQPQHF
CDR3 DNA: TGTGCCAGCTCACCACCGGGGACAGGGCTTGGGGCCCATCAGCCCCAGCATTTT

J gene: TRBJ1-4
clone size: -
V gene: TRBV5-1
D gene: -
CDR3 protein: CASSLVGGGNEKLFF
CDR3 DNA: TGCGCCAGCAGCTTGGTGGGGGGTGGTAATGAAAAACTGTTTTTT

J gene: TRBJ1-2
clone size: -
V gene: TRBV5-4
D gene: TRBD1
CDR3 protein: CASSFYGQAVNYGYTF
CDR3 DNA: TGTGCCAGCAGCTTCTACGGACAGGCGGTTAACTATGGCTACACCTTC

J gene: TRBJ2-3
clone size: -
V gene: TRBV24-1
D gene: TRBD2
CDR3 protein: CATSDGSGSGGDTQYF
CDR3 DNA: TGTGCCACCAGTGATGGGTCAGGTTCGGGGGGAGATACGCAGTATTTT

J gene: TRBJ2-4
clone size: -
V gene: TRBV3-1/TRBV3-2
D gene: TRBD2
CDR3 protein: CASTSRGEIAKNIQYF
CDR3 DNA: TGTGCCAGCACCTCACGGGGGGAAATAGCCAAAAACATTCAGTACTTC

J gene: TRBJ1-6
clone size: once
V gene: TRBV21-1
D gene: -
CDR3 protein: CASHRQGSSSYNSPLHF
CDR3 DNA: TGTGCCAGCCACCGACAGGGCTCTAGCTCCTATAATTCACCCCTCCACTTT

J gene: TRBJ2-1
clone size: once
V gene: TRBV10-3
D gene: -
CDR3 protein: CAIRDTGSSYNEQFF
CDR3 DNA: TGTGCCATCAGAGATACAGGGTCCTCCTACAATGAGCAGTTCTTC

J gene: TRBJ1-5
clone size: -
V gene: TRBV5-6
D gene: -
CDR3 protein: CASSFFRIRGPPSNQPQHF
CDR3 DNA: TGTGCCAGCAGCTTTTTTAGGATCAGGGGCCCGCCGAGCAATCAGCCCCAGCATTTT

J gene: TRBJ1-6
clone size: -
V gene: TRBV7-9
D gene: -
CDR3 protein: CASSLNLQPLHF
CDR3 DNA: TGTGCCAGCAGCTTGAATCTTCAGCCCCTCCACTTT

J gene: TRBJ2-5
clone size: -
V gene: TRBV7-6
D gene: TRBD2
CDR3 protein: CASSSLAGDETQYF
CDR3 DNA: TGTGCCAGCAGCTCACTAGCGGGAGACGAGACCCAGTACTTC

J gene: TRBJ1-2
clone size: -
V gene: TRBV6-1
D gene: -
CDR3 protein: CASSETGRGRGYTF
CDR3 DNA: TGTGCCAGCAGTGAAACGGGGAGGGGGAGAGGCTACACCTTC

J gene: TRBJ2-2
clone size: -
V gene: TRBV12-3/TRBV12-4
D gene: -
CDR3 protein: CASSPVIPGELFF
CDR3 DNA: TGTGCCAGCAGTCCGGTGATCCCCGGGGAGCTGTTTTTT

J gene: TRBJ2-1
clone size: -
V gene: TRBV7-2
D gene: -
CDR3 protein: CASSRNREEQFF
CDR3 DNA: TGTGCCAGCAGTCGCAACAGGGAAGAGCAGTTCTTC

J gene: TRBJ2-7
clone size: -
V gene: TRBV4-3
D gene: -
CDR3 protein: CASSPSGGGFAYEQYF
CDR3 DNA: TGCGCCAGCAGCCCCTCGGGGGGCGGGTTCGCCTACGAGCAGTACTTC

J gene: TRBJ2-5
clone size: once
V gene: TRBV4-3
D gene: -
CDR3 protein: CASSQDPGRGQETQYF
CDR3 DNA: TGCGCCAGCAGCCAAGACCCAGGGAGGGGGCAAGAGACCCAGTACTTC

J gene: TRBJ1-4
clone size: -
V gene: TRBV27
D gene: -
CDR3 protein: CASSPWGGVPTNEKLFF
CDR3 DNA: TGTGCCAGCAGTCCGTGGGGGGGCGTCCCAACTAATGAAAAACTGTTTTTT

J gene: TRBJ1-3
clone size: -
V gene: TRBV27
D gene: TRBD1
CDR3 protein: CASSSGTGAFSGNTIYF
CDR3 DNA: TGTGCCAGCAGCTCCGGGACAGGGGCTTTCTCTGGAAACACCATATATTTT

J gene: TRBJ2-5
clone size: -
V gene: TRBV5-1
D gene: TRBD2
CDR3 protein: CASSLGVAGAVAETQYF
CDR3 DNA: TGCGCCAGCAGCTTGGGGGTAGCGGGAGCCGTGGCAGAGACCCAGTACTTC

J gene: TRBJ1-2
clone size: -
V gene: TRBV5-6
D gene: -
CDR3 protein: CASSPTPERKGYTF
CDR3 DNA: TGTGCCAGCAGCCCCACCCCGGAGAGGAAAGGCTACACCTTC

J gene: TRBJ2-5
clone size: -
V gene: TRBV29-1
D gene: TRBD2
CDR3 protein: CSVQGPSGGARVTQYF
CDR3 DNA: TGCAGCGTTCAGGGTCCTAGCGGGGGGGCCCGGGTGACCCAGTACTTC